Presented here are 14 T cell receptor beta chains from one specimen sequenced in a study of identical twins. TCRdb independently ran MiXCR on the 5' RACE reads; one entry per CDR3 protein. The table has fewer than 250,000 distinct CDR3 sequences, less than 9.5% seen once. The sequenced sample was memory (CD45RO+) T cells sorted from blood. These receptors all come from a woman younger than 35 in good health.

This clonotype occurred a few times. This chain connects TRBV20-1 to TRBJ2-1; TRBD2 matches at 7 bases. With 1 base clipped from V and 7 bases from J, the junction kept 7 bases outside the gene matches. Germline loops: CDR1 DFQATT, CDR2 SNEGSKA (reference sequence). CDR3 length: 14 amino acids. CDR3 in DNA: TGCAGTGCTAGAGGAGGGGCCGGGGGGAATGAGCAGTTCTTC. Encoded protein: CSARGGAGGNEQFF.

This clonotype was observed many times. The chain couples TRBV5-1 to TRBJ1-1, with D perhaps TRBD1 (5 bases). Trimming stripped 5 bases from V and 6 bases from J, with 17 bases between. Germline assignment: CDR1 SGHRS and CDR2 YFSETQ. CDR3 length: 14 amino acids. The CDR3 loop is CASRERERGAEAFF. The CDR3 DNA is TGCGCCAGCAGGGAGAGGGAGCGGGGCGCTGAAGCTTTCTTT.

The chain links TRBV12-3 or TRBV12-4 to TRBJ2-1; D may correspond to TRBD1 or TRBD2 (5 bases each). This CDR3 region has 14 residues. Trimming removed 1 base at V and 4 bases at J, with 8 bases between. This CDR3 reads CASSLVGRYNEQFF. The CDR3 nucleotides read TGTGCCAGCAGTTTAGTGGGACGATACAATGAGCAGTTCTTC.

The genes are TRBV6-5 and TRBJ2-7, with 8 nucleotides matching TRBD2. CDR3 length equals 12 residues. Germline CDR1 is MNHEY and CDR2 is SVGAGI. Germline trimming cut 11 bases from V and 5 bases from J; bases unmatched to any gene: 8. The CDR3 sequence is CASGGIQNEQYF. CDR3 coding DNA: TGTGCCTCGGGGGGGATACAAAACGAGCAGTACTTC.

For the CDR3, the DNA is TGCAGTGCTACGGGAAGGGCGCGAGAGCAGTACTTC. Translated: CSATGRAREQYF. The V call is TRBV20-1, the J call TRBJ2-7; TRBD2 might be the D (5 bases). The length of the CDR3 is 12 residues. Germline CDR1 DFQATT, CDR2 SNEGSKA (reference sequence). The V end lost 4 bases, the J end lost 7 bases, and 14 bases lay between the germline ends.

The chain carries TRBV7-9 and TRBJ2-7; 8 bases match TRBD1. V was pared by 4 bases and J by 1 base, with 3 bases of the junction left unmatched. CDR1 SEHNR and CDR2 FQNEAQ come from the germline V gene (reference sequence). There are 14 residues in the CDR3. CDR3 amino acids: CASSSGGVSYEQYF. The CDR3 region has the DNA TGTGCCAGCAGCTCAGGGGGCGTTTCCTACGAGCAGTACTTC.

The chain has TRBV7-2 and TRBJ1-1; 7 positions agree with TRBD1. The CDR3 consists of 12 residues. Germline loops: CDR1 SGHTA, CDR2 FQGNSA. Losses at the gene ends were 4 bases for V and 9 bases for J; bases not matched to a gene: 5. The CDR3 sequence: CASSWDREQAFF. The CDR3 DNA sequence: TGTGCCAGCAGCTGGGACAGAGAACAAGCTTTCTTT.

V gene TRBV6-5 combines with J gene TRBJ2-7; D is undetermined. Germline V CDR1 and CDR2: MNHEY, SVGAGI. V lost 7 bases and J lost 7, with 14 bases in between. There are 12 residues in the CDR3. The CDR3 nucleotides are TGTGCCAGCAAAAAAGGAGTACGGGAGCAGTACTTC. Its protein is CASKKGVREQYF.

Ten or more counts support this clonotype. This chain links TRBV20-1 with TRBJ2-2; D may match TRBD1 or TRBD2 (5 bases each). This CDR3 is built from 15 residues. With 3 bases removed from V and 5 bases from J, the gap between germline ends came to 16 bases. Germline-derived CDR1 and CDR2 are DFQATT and SNEGSKA (reference sequence). CDR3 nucleotides: TGCAGTGCTAGGGGAGTTGCAGGGTGGACCGGGGAGCTGTTTTTT. Protein sequence: CSARGVAGWTGELFF.

The sample holds a few counts of this clonotype. This chain joins TRBV20-1 and TRBJ2-7, with D possibly matching TRBD2 (6 bases). Trimming took 0 bases from V and 6 from J, leaving 18 bases between them. Germline V gives CDR1 DFQATT, CDR2 SNEGSKA (reference sequence). This CDR3 has 15 amino acids. The CDR3 DNA reads TGCAGTGCTAGAGAGCCGCTAGCGAGTAGTTCCGAGCAGTACTTC. Protein sequence: CSAREPLASSSEQYF.

This clonotype was found a few times. V is TRBV4-3 and J is TRBJ1-4, with a possible D match to TRBD1 (6 bases). The V end was cut by 4 bases, the J end by 8 bases, with 14 bases between. This CDR3 has 14 residues. The germline gives CDR1 LGHNA, CDR2 YSLEER. CDR3 bases: TGCGCCAGCAGCCGCAACGGGAGGGGGGAAAAACTGTTTTTT. It codes for CASSRNGRGEKLFF.

There are a few counts of this clonotype. The rearrangement links TRBV5-5 to TRBJ2-7, with 9 bases fitting TRBD1. The junction had 10 bases not matched to a gene; V was cut back by 5 bases and J by 7 bases. The CDR3 runs 14 residues. Germline values: CDR1 SGHKS, CDR2 YYEKEE (reference sequence). CDR3 region: CASSSWDRAGEQYF. DNA for the CDR3: TGTGCCAGCAGTTCATGGGACAGGGCGGGGGAGCAGTACTTC.

This sequence joins TRBV29-1 and TRBJ1-1; D uncertain. The CDR3 spans 11 residues. Germline lookup yields CDR1 SQVTM and CDR2 ANQGSEA. V lost 7 bases and J 7 bases, leaving 13 bases between the germline ends. DNA for the CDR3: TGCAGCGCCCAATCTGACCATGAAGCTTTCTTT. Translating it yields CSAQSDHEAFF.

This clonotype appeared a single time. The V call is TRBV2, the J call TRBJ2-2; TRBD2 matches at 7 bases. V lost 3 bases, J lost 5 bases, and 3 bases stayed unmatched. The germline V gene encodes CDR1 SNHLY and CDR2 FYNNEI. The CDR3 totals 14 residues. The CDR3 loop reads CASSDGRGTGELFF. Written as DNA, the CDR3 is TGTGCCAGCAGTGACGGGCGGGGGACCGGGGAGCTGTTTTTT.